The clone carrying this T cell receptor (beta chain) has ten or more counts. The germline V gene encodes CDR1 SGHTA and CDR2 FQGNSA. The CDR3 spans 15 residues. V was cut by 1 base and J by 0 bases, with 9 bases left in between. TCRdb re-analyzed the PCR reads through MiXCR. The sample includes about 20,000 clones, approximately 15% seen only once; the top ten take over 15%. The data were taken from a study of metastatic and nonmetastatic thyroid tumors. About the study: The study looked at repertoires side by side in blood and in tumor or nodule tissue from malignant and benign thyroid patients.

No patient received treatment before thyroid surgery. The sample taken for sequencing was blood. The TCR was taken from a female donor with papillary thyroid cancer or a benign thyroid nodule (not recorded which). Some clones in this sample may be carry-over from other donors' samples. The gene calls are TRBV7-2 and TRBJ1-1; the D gene is possibly TRBD1 (5 bases). The DNA for the CDR3 is TGTGCCAGCAGCTTAGGGGCAGGGATGAACACTGAAGCTTTCTTT. Translated: CASSLGAGMNTEAFF.